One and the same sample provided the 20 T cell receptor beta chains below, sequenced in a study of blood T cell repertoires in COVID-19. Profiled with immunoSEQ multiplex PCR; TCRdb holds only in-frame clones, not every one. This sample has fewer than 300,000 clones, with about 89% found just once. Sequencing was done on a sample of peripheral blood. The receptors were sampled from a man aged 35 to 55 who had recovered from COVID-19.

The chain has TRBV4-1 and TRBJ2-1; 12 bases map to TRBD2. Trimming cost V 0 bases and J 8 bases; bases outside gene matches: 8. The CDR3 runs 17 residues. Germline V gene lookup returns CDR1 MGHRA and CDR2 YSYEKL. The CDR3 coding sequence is TGCGCCAGCAGCCAAGATTGGCTAGCGGGGGGGCACCATGAGCAGTTCTTC. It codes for CASSQDWLAGGHHEQFF.

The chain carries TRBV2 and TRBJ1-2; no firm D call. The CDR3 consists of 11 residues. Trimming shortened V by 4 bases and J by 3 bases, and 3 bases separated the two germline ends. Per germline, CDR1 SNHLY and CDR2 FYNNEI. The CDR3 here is CASSGDYGYTF. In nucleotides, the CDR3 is TGTGCCAGCAGTGGAGACTATGGCTACACCTTC.

CDR3 sequence reads: CASSLAGLNTEAFF. The CDR3 nucleotides read TGTGCCAGCAGCCTCGCAGGTTTGAACACTGAAGCTTTCTTT. The gene calls are TRBV7-9 and TRBJ1-1; D is undetermined. The CDR3 is made up of 14 amino acids. V shed 5 bases and J shed 0 bases, with 10 bases lying between them. CDR1 is SEHNR, CDR2 FQNEAQ, per germline (reference sequence).

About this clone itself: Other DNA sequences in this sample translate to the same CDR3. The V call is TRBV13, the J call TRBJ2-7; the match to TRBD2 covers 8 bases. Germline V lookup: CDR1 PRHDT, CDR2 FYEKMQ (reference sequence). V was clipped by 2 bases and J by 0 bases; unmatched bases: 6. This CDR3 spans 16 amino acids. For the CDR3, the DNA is TGTGCCAGCAGCTTATGGGGACGGGGGGGCTCCTACGAGCAGTACTTC. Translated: CASSLWGRGGSYEQYF.

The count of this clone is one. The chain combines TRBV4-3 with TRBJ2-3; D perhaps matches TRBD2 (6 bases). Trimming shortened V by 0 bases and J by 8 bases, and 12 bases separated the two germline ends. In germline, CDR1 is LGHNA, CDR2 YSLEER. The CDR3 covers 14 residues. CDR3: CASSQDPVRGTQYF. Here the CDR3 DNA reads TGCGCCAGCAGCCAAGATCCGGTGCGGGGTACGCAGTATTTT.

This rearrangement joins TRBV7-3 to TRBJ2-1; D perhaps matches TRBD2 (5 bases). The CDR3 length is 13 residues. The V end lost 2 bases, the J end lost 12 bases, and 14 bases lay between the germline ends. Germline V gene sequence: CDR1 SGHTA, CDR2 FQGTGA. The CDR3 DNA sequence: TGTGCCAGCAGCTTATCGGGGTCACAGTGGCAGTTCTTC. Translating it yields CASSLSGSQWQFF.

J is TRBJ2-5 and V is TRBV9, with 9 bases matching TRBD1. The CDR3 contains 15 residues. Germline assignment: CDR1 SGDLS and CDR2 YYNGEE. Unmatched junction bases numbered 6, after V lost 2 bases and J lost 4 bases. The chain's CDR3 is CASSVGQGRVETQYF. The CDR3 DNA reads TGTGCCAGCAGCGTCGGACAGGGGAGGGTAGAGACCCAGTACTTC.

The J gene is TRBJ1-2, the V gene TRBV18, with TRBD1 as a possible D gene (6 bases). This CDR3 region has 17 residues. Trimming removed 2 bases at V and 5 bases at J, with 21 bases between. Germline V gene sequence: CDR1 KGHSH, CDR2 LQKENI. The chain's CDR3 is CASSPLLGAGTAYGYTF. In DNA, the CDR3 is TGTGCCAGCTCACCATTGTTGGGGGCTGGAACAGCTTATGGCTACACCTTC.

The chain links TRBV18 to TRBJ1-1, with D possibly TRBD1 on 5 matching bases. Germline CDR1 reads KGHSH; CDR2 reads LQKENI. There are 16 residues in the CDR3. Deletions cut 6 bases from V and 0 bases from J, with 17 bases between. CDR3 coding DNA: TGTGCCAGCTCCCTCGACAGCCTACCAATGAACACTGAAGCTTTCTTT. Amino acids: CASSLDSLPMNTEAFF.

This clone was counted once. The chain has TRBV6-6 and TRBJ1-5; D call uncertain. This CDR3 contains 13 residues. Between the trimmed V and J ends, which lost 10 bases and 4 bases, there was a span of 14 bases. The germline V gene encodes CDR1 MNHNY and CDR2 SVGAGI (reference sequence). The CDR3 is CAMTRGVNQPQHF. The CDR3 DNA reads TGTGCCATGACCCGGGGTGTAAATCAGCCCCAGCATTTT.

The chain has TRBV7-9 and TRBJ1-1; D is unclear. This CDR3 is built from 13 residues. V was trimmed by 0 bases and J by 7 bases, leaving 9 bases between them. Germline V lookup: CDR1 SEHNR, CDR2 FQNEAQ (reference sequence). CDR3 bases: TGTGCCAGCAGCTTAGCCTGGGCTGATGAAGCTTTCTTT. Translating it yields CASSLAWADEAFF. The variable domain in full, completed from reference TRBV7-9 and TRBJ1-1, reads DTGVSQNPRHKITKRGQNVTFRCDPISEHNRLYWYRQTLGQGPEFLTYFQNEAQLEKSRLLSDRFSAERPKGSFSTLEIQRTEQGDSAMYLCASSLAWADEAFFGQGTRLTVV.

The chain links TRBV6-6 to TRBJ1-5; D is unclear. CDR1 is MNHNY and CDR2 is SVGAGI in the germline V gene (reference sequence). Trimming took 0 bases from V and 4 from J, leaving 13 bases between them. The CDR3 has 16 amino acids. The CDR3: CASSYSLARQNQPQHF. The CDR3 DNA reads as TGTGCCAGCAGTTACTCCCTTGCGCGGCAGAATCAGCCCCAGCATTTT.

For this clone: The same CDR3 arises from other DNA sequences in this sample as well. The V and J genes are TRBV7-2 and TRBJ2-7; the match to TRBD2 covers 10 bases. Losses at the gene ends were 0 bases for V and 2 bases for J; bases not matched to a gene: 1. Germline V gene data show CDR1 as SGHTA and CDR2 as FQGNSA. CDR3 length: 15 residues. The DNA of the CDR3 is TGTGCCAGCAGCTTAGCGCTAGCGGGGGCCTACGAGCAGTACTTC. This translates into CASSLALAGAYEQYF.

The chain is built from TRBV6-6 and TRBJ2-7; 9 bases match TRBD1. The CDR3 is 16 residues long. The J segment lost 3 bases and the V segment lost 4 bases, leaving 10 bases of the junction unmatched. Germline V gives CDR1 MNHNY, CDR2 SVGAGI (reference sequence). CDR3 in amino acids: CASSLGRRQGVYEQYF. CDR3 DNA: TGTGCCAGCAGTTTAGGTCGAAGACAGGGGGTCTACGAGCAGTACTTC.

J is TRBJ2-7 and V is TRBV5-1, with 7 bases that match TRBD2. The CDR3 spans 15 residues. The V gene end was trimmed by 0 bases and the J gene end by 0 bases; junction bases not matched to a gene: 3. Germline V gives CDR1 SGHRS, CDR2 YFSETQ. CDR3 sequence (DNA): TGCGCCAGCAGCTTGGAAAGCGGGGTCTCCTACGAGCAGTACTTC. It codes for CASSLESGVSYEQYF. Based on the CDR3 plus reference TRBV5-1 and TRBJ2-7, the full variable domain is KAGVTQTPRYLIKTRGQQVTLSCSPISGHRSVSWYQQTPGQGLQFLFEYFSETQRNKGNFPGRFSGRQFSNSRSEMNVSTLELGDSALYLCASSLESGVSYEQYFGPGTRLTVT.

Here the CDR3 reads CASSSRQGRDTEAFF. CDR3 coding DNA: TGTGCCAGCAGCTCAAGACAGGGGCGGGACACTGAAGCTTTCTTT. The gene calls are TRBV7-9 and TRBJ1-1, with 8 bases lining up with TRBD1. The germline V gene has CDR1 SEHNR and CDR2 FQNEAQ (reference sequence). The CDR3 runs 15 residues. J lost 3 bases, V lost 4 bases, and 7 bases had no gene match. Full variable domain (missing parts from reference TRBV7-9 and TRBJ1-1): DTGVSQNPRHKITKRGQNVTFRCDPISEHNRLYWYRQTLGQGPEFLTYFQNEAQLEKSRLLSDRFSAERPKGSFSTLEIQRTEQGDSAMYLCASSSRQGRDTEAFFGQGTRLTVV.

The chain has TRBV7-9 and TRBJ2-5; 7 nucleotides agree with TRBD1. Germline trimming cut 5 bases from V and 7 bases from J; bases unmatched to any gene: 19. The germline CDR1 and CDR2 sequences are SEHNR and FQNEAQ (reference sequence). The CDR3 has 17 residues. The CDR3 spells CASSTNKGQSRFRTQYF. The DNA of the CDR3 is TGTGCCAGCAGCACAAATAAGGGACAGTCGCGATTTCGGACCCAGTACTTC.

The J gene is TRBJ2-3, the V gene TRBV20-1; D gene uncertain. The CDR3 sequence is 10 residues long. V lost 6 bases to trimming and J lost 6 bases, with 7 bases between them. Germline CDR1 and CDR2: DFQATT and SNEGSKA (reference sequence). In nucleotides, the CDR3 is TGCAGTGCGGCCAGGGATACGCAGTATTTT. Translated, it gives CSAARDTQYF.

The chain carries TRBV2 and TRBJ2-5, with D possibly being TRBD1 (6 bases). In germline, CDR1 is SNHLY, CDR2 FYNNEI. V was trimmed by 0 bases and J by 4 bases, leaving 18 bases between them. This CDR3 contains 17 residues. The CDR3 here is CASSEAPQWRGGETQYF. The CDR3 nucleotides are TGTGCCAGCAGTGAAGCGCCTCAGTGGCGAGGGGGAGAGACCCAGTACTTC. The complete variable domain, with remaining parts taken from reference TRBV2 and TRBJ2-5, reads EPEVTQTPSHQVTQMGQEVILRCVPISNHLYFYWYRQILGQKVEFLVSFYNNEISEKSEIFDDQFSVERPDGSNFTLKIRSTKLEDSAMYFCASSEAPQWRGGETQYFGPGTRLLVL.

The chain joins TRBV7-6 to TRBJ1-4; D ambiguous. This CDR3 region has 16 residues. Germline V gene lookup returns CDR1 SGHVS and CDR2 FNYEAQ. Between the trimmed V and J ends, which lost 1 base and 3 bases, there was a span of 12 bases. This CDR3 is CASSLGPSRSNEKLFF. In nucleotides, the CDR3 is TGTGCCAGCAGCTTAGGACCTTCCAGGTCTAATGAAAAACTGTTTTTT.